What follows are 9 T cell receptor beta chains derived from one specimen sequenced in a study of siplizumab effects on memory and regulatory T cells. Clones were read by immunoSEQ multiplex PCR, and TCRdb kept only the in-frame ones, dropping some. The table lists some 87,000 clones, about 90% of them singletons, with roughly 15% in the top ten. The sample comprised CD4+ T cells sorted from blood. The receptor source for this set is a human donor in good health.

This clone was observed a handful of times. The V gene is TRBV4-2, the J gene TRBJ2-5; D unclear. The CDR3 length is 20 residues. In germline, CDR1 is LGHNA, CDR2 YNFKEQ. The V end lost 1 base, the J end lost 5 bases, and 29 bases lay between the germline ends. The CDR3 sequence: CASSQVRQGAAEWGRETQYF. The CDR3 DNA follows: TGTGCCAGCAGCCAAGTTCGTCAAGGCGCCGCCGAGTGGGGTCGGGAGACCCAGTACTTC.

The chain carries TRBV10-3 and TRBJ1-5; D is possibly TRBD1 (6 bases). Germline CDR1 ENHRY, CDR2 SYGVKD. The V end was cut by 2 bases, the J end by 6 bases, with 14 bases between. CDR3 length: 15 amino acids. For the CDR3, the DNA is TGTGCCATCAGTGAGCGGAAGGGGGTAAGTCAGCCCCAGCATTTT. Amino acid sequence: CAISERKGVSQPQHF.

The J gene is TRBJ1-2, the V gene TRBV5-1; 7 nucleotides line up with TRBD1. Looked up from germline, CDR1 is SGHRS and CDR2 is YFSETQ. The length of the CDR3 is 13 residues. V trimming: 4 bases; J trimming: 8 bases; junction bases outside the gene matches: 8. CDR3: CASSPDRVGGYTF. As DNA, the CDR3 is TGCGCCAGCAGCCCTGACAGGGTGGGAGGCTACACCTTC.

The genes are TRBV11-3 and TRBJ2-5; TRBD2 aligns across 13 bases. Germline V gene sequence: CDR1 SGHNT, CDR2 YENEEA. The V segment lost 4 bases and the J segment 13 bases; nucleotides outside the gene matches: 9. The CDR3 runs 14 residues. CDR3 sequence (DNA): TGTGCCAGCAGCTCACGTGGACTAGCGGGAGCCTCGTACTTC. Encoded protein: CASSSRGLAGASYF.

The V call is TRBV6-5, the J call TRBJ1-2; no clear D gene. V was trimmed by 0 bases and J by 5 bases, leaving 13 bases between them. The CDR3 spans 15 residues. CDR1 is MNHEY, CDR2 SVGAGI, per germline. The CDR3 DNA follows: TGTGCCAGCAGTTACTCGATATTTTTGGGGTATGGCTACACCTTC. Translated: CASSYSIFLGYGYTF.

The J gene is TRBJ2-7, the V gene TRBV11-2, with 15 bases lining up with TRBD2. CDR1 SGHAT and CDR2 FQNNGV come from the germline V gene. This CDR3 has 18 residues. The V gene end was trimmed by 5 bases and the J gene end by 3 bases; junction bases not matched to a gene: 11. CDR3 sequence (DNA): TGTGCCAGCAGCCCCATATCCCGGACTAGCGGGAGGGGCTACGAGCAGTACTTC. The encoded protein is CASSPISRTSGRGYEQYF. Looking up the rest from reference TRBV11-2 and TRBJ2-7 gives the full variable domain: EAGVAQSPRYKIIEKRQSVAFWCNPISGHATLYWYQQILGQGPKLLIQFQNNGVVDDSQLPKDRFSAERLKGVDSTLKIQPAKLEDSAVYLCASSPISRTSGRGYEQYFGPGTRLTVT.

This chain uses TRBV30 with TRBJ1-4; the match to TRBD1 covers 8 bases. V was clipped by 6 bases and J by 8 bases; unmatched bases: 14. Germline V CDR1 and CDR2: GTSNPN, SVGIG (reference sequence). This CDR3 contains 15 residues. This CDR3 reads CACSQGGTGLEKLFF. The CDR3 DNA sequence: TGTGCCTGCTCCCAAGGTGGGACAGGATTGGAAAAACTGTTTTTT.

This clone was seen a handful of times. The chain links TRBV29-1 to TRBJ2-1; D is tentatively TRBD1 or TRBD2 (7 bases each). V gave up 2 bases and J gave up 8 bases, with 16 bases separating them. The germline CDR1 and CDR2 sequences are SQVTM and ANQGSEA. The CDR3 extends over 14 amino acids. The CDR3 DNA reads as TGCAGCGTTGAACGAAGCGGGACAGTAGATGAGCAGTTCTTC. Its translation is CSVERSGTVDEQFF.

This chain joins TRBV9 and TRBJ1-2; no firm D call. V lost 4 bases, J lost 4 bases, and 11 bases lay in between. The CDR3 loop spans 13 amino acids. Germline V CDR1 and CDR2: SGDLS, YYNGEE. The chain's CDR3 is CASSLDILYGYTF. The DNA for the CDR3 is TGTGCCAGCAGCCTTGACATTCTCTATGGCTACACCTTC.